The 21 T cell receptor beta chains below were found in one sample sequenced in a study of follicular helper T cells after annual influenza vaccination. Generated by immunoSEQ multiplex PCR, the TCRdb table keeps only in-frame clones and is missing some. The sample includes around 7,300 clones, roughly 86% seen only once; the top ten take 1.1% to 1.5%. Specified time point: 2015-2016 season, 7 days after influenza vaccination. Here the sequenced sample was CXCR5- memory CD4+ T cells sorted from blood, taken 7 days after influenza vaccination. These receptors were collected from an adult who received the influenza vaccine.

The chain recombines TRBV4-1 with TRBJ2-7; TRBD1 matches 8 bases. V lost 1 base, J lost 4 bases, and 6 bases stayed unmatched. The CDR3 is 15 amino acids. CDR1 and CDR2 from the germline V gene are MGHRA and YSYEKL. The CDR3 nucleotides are TGCGCCAGCAGCCAAGGTCTCAGGGGGCCTTACGAGCAGTACTTC. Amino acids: CASSQGLRGPYEQYF.

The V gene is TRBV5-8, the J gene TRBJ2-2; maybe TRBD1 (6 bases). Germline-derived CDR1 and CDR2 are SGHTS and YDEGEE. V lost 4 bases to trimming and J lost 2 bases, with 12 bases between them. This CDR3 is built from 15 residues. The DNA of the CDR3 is TGTGCCAGCAGCCTGACAGGAGTTAACACCGGGGAGCTGTTTTTT. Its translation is CASSLTGVNTGELFF.

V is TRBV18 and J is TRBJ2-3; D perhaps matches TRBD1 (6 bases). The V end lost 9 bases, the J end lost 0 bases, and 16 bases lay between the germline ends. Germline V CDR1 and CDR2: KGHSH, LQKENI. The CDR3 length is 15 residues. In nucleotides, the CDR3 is TGTGCCAGTCGCATTGGGACAACTAGCACAGATACGCAGTATTTT. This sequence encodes CASRIGTTSTDTQYF.

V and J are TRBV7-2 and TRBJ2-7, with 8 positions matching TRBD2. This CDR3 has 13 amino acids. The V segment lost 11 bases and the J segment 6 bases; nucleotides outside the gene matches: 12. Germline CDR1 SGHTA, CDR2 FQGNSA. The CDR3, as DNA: TGTGCCTCGGGGGGGACGGGCGGCCGCGAGCAGTACTTC. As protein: CASGGTGGREQYF.

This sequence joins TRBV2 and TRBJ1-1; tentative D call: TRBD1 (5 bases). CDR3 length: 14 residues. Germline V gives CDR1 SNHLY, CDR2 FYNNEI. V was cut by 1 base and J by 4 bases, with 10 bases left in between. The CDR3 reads CASSEEQGATEAFF. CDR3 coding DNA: TGTGCCAGCAGTGAAGAGCAGGGAGCCACTGAAGCTTTCTTT.

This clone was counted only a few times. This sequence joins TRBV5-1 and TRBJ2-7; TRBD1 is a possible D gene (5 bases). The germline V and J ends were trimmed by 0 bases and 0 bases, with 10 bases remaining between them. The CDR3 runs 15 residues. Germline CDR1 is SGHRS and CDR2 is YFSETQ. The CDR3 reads CASSLDPGISYEQYF. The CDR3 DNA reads TGCGCCAGCAGCTTGGATCCAGGGATCTCCTACGAGCAGTACTTC.

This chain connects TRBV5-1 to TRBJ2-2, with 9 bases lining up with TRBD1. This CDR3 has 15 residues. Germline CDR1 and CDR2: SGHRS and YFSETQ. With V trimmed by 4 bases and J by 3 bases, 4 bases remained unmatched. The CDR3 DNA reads TGCGCCAGCAGCAGGGACAGGGCCGACACCGGGGAGCTGTTTTTT. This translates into CASSRDRADTGELFF.

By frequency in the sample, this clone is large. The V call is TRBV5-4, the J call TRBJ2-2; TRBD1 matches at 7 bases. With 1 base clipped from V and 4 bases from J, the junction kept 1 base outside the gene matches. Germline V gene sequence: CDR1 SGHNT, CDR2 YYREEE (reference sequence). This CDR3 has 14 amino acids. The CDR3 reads CASSLHRGTGELFF. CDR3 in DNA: TGTGCCAGCAGCTTGCACAGGGGCACCGGGGAGCTGTTTTTT.

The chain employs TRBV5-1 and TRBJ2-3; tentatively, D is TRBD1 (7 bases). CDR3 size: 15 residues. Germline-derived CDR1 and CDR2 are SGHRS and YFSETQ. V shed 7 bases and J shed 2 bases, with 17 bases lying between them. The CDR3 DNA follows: TGCGCCAGCGGGGGGCAGGGGGAATCCACAGATACGCAGTATTTT. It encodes CASGGQGESTDTQYF. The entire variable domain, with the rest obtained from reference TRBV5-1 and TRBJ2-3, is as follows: KAGVTQTPRYLIKTRGQQVTLSCSPISGHRSVSWYQQTPGQGLQFLFEYFSETQRNKGNFPGRFSGRQFSNSRSEMNVSTLELGDSALYLCASGGQGESTDTQYFGPGTRLTVL.

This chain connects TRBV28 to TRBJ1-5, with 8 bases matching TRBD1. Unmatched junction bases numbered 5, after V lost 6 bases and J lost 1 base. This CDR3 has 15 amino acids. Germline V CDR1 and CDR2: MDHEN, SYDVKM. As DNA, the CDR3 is TGTGCCAGCAGGGCTCAGGGGGCGAGCAATCAGCCCCAGCATTTT. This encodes CASRAQGASNQPQHF.

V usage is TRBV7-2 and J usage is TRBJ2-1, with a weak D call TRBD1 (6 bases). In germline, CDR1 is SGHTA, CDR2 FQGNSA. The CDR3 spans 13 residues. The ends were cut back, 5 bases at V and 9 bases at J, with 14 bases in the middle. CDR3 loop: CASSPSRGSEQFF. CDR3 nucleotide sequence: TGTGCCAGCAGCCCCTCTAGGGGGAGTGAGCAGTTCTTC.

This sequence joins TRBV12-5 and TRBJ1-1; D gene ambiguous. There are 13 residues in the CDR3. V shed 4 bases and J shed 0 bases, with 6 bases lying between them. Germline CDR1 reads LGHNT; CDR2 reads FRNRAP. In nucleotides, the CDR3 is TGTGCTAGTGGTTCCTCTTTGAACACTGAAGCTTTCTTT. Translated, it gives CASGSSLNTEAFF.

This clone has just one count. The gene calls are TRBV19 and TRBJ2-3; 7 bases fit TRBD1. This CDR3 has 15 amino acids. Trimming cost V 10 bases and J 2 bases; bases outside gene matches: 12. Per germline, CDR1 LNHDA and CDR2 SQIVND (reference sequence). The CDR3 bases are TGTGCCACCTCGGGGACAGTTGGGTTCACAGATACGCAGTATTTT. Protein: CATSGTVGFTDTQYF.

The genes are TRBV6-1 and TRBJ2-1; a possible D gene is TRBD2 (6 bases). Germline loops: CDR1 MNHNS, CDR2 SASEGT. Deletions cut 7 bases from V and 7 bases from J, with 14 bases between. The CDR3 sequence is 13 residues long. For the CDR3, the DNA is TGTGCCAGCACTGAGACTAGTCTTAATGAGCAGTTCTTC. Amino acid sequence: CASTETSLNEQFF.

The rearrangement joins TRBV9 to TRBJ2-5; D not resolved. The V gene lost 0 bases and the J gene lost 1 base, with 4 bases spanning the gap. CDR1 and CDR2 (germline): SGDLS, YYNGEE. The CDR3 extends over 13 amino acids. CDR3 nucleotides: TGTGCCAGCAGCGTAGCCAGCCAAGAGACCCAGTACTTC. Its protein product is CASSVASQETQYF.

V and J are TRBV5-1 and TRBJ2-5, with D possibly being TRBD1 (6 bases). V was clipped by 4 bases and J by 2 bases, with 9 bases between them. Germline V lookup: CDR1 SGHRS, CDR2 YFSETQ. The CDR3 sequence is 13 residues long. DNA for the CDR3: TGCGCCAGCAGCCGACAGGAACAAGAGACCCAGTACTTC. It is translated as CASSRQEQETQYF. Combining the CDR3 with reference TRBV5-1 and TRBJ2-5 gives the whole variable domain KAGVTQTPRYLIKTRGQQVTLSCSPISGHRSVSWYQQTPGQGLQFLFEYFSETQRNKGNFPGRFSGRQFSNSRSEMNVSTLELGDSALYLCASSRQEQETQYFGPGTRLLVL.

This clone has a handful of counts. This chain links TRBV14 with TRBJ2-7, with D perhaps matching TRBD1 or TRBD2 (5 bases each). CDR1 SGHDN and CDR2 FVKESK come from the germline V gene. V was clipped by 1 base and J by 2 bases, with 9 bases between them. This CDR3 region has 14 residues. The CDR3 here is CASSQVKGPYEQYF. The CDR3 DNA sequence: TGTGCCAGCAGCCAAGTCAAGGGACCCTACGAGCAGTACTTC.

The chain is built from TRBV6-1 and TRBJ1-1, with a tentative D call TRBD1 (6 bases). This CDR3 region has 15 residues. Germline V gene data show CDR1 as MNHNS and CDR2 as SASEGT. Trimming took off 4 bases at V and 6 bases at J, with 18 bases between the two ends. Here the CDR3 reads CASSGADSSLAEAFF. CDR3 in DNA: TGTGCCAGCAGTGGGGCGGACAGCTCACTCGCTGAAGCTTTCTTT.

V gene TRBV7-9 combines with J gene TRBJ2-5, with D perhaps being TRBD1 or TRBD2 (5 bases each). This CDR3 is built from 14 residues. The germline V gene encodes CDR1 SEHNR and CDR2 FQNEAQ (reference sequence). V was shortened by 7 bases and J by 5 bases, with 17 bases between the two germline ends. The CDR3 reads CASTPWGKGETQYF. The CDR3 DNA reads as TGTGCCAGCACCCCTTGGGGGAAGGGGGAGACCCAGTACTTC. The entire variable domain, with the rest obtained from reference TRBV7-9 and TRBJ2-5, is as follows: DTGVSQNPRHKITKRGQNVTFRCDPISEHNRLYWYRQTLGQGPEFLTYFQNEAQLEKSRLLSDRFSAERPKGSFSTLEIQRTEQGDSAMYLCASTPWGKGETQYFGPGTRLLVL.

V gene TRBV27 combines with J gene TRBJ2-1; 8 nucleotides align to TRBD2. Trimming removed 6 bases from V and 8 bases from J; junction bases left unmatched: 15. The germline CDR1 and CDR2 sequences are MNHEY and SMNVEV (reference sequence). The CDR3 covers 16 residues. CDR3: CASRSWGSGGYDEQFF. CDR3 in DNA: TGTGCCAGCAGATCCTGGGGGTCGGGGGGGTACGATGAGCAGTTCTTC.

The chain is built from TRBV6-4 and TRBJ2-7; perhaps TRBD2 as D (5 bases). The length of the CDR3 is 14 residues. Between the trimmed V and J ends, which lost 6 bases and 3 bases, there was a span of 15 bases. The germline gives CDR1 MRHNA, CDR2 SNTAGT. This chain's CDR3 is CASSLTEEGYEQYF. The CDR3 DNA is TGTGCCAGCAGCTTGACGGAGGAAGGCTACGAGCAGTACTTC.